The source of this TCR beta chain is a study of blood T cell repertoires in COVID-19 (dated by TCRdb to about 2020). As for the study more broadly: The collaborator samples originated in the United States, Italy and Spain and spanned the acute and convalescent phases of COVID-19. The prospective study material was composed of cDNA or gDNA derived from T cells, B-cell-depleted T cells, or PBMCs. The dataset comprised deeply sampled blood TCRbeta repertoires from subjects exposed to, actively infected with, or recovered from COVID-19. The repertoires were released in a freely available public database meant as a resource for research on the immune response to SARS-CoV-2. The samples were drawn from the first 160 participants of the ongoing ImmuneRACE study and from over a thousand subjects provided by 6 global collaborators. The sample metadata nearly always contained a de-identified subject ID, COVID-19 status, age in years and sex. Where available, HLA class I and class II types were obtained from metadata supplied by the sample provider rather than from assay-based typing. What the authors observed across the whole study: How much clinical and demographic metadata was included differed by source and by participant, and the metadata was provided uncurated.

For this clone: Its antigen is currently not known. Nothing much larger sits one base from this clone, and base qualities are not available.

Enrolling through a virtual design, the prospective study's participants ranged in age from about 18 to 89 years and lived across 24 United States geographic areas. To assign participants to cohorts, the prospective study relied on clinical history that participants themselves reported in a screening survey and a study questionnaire. For ImmuneRACE Cohort 3, a participant was defined as recovered based on two consecutive negative NP/OP PCR tests, clearance by a healthcare professional, or resolution of symptoms. Each participant in the prospective study had whole blood, serum and a nasopharyngeal or oropharyngeal swab collected by mobile phlebotomists. Additional blood draws and questionnaires over a roughly two-month period could optionally be provided by prospective study participants. Before DNA extraction, blood samples from the prospective study were shipped at room temperature or frozen.

The immunoSEQ Assay, a bias-controlled multiplex PCR, was used to amplify TCRbeta CDR3 regions from genomic DNA. Under the source paper's analysis protocol: The number of nucleated cells in each sample was estimated by amplification of reference gene primers within the assay. To quantify the absolute abundance of each unique TCRbeta CDR3 rearrangement, sequence reads were collapsed and filtered. For each sample, productive Simpson clonality was calculated as the square root of Simpson's diversity index over productive rearrangements. TCRdb stores this immuneACCESS table with in-frame sequences only. Part of the clones is absent; in the studies checked, under half of the shortfall reflects unresolved V genes, and no reason is known for the rest. The V and J calls and the clone size are those of that table, but D and trimming were determined from the DNA. The sample table shows some 400,000 clones, and approximately 92% are seen once. Of the sample, 1% to 1.3% is held by the ten largest clones.

Here V drops 3 bases and J drops 7 bases, and the junction holds 11 bases not matched to any gene. From the cysteine up to the phenylalanine, the CDR3 has a length of 15 residues. Just the 45-base CDR3 DNA is kept, in frame starting at base 1. This clonotype originated in a young man who had recovered from COVID-19. The sample consisted of PBMCs or T cells enriched from blood (not recorded which). The chain was built from TRBV5-7 and TRBJ2-7; TRBD2 lines up with 9 middle nucleotides. TRBV5-7 counts as an open reading frame of uncertain function. The bases are TGTGCCAGCAGCTGGTTTGGGCTAGCGGGGATGGAGCAGTACTTC. It translates as CASSWFGLAGMEQYF.